This T cell receptor (beta chain) was identified during a study of cytomegalovirus exposure and HLA in healthy donors. The germline V gene encodes CDR1 SEHNR and CDR2 FQNEAQ (reference sequence). The CDR3 has 12 residues. Trimming at V came to 4 bases and at J to 11 bases, leaving 6 bases not matched to a gene. About this clone itself: Its antigen is not identified.

The PCR used 60 Vbeta and 13 Jbeta primers. Only in-frame clones appear in the TCRdb table, and some are missing; sequencing was by immunoSEQ multiplex PCR. Here the sample table reports 100,000 to 150,000 clones. General study points: Presence/absence analyses assumed roughly uniform sequencing depth across donors, which may not hold. Highly shared sequence variants in one cluster were likely a sequencing artifact. The analysis excluded some indistinguishable V segments, including TRBV6-2 and TRBV6-3. Under in vitro conditions, three CMV-associated chains were confirmed as specific for CMV antigens.

The clonotype comes from a man aged 25 to 40 in good health and CMV-seronegative. The sequenced material came from PBMCs. The chain couples TRBV7-9 to TRBJ1-1; TRBD1 aligns across 8 bases. The CDR3: CASSSQGAGAFF. The CDR3 DNA is TGTGCCAGCAGCTCCCAGGGGGCCGGGGCTTTCTTT.